This is a list of T cell receptor beta chains from one sample in a study of cytomegalovirus exposure and HLA in healthy donors. TCRdb keeps only in-frame clones here, not all; method: immunoSEQ multiplex PCR. Reported are some 130,000 clones; the ten largest clones contain over 1.5%. The sequencing sample was made of PBMCs. The source of these receptors is a man between 18 and 35 years old in good health and CMV-seronegative. The CDR3 runs from the conserved cysteine through the conserved F or W. The D gene is left open where the match is weak.

D gene	V gene	J gene	CDR3 protein	CDR3 DNA
NA	TRBV27	TRBJ2-2	CASSSDRRVGELFF	TGTGCCAGCAGTTCGGACAGAAGGGTCGGGGAGCTGTTTTTT
NA	TRBV9	TRBJ2-2	CASSLSSSGLTTGELFF	TGTGCCAGCAGCCTATCATCCTCGGGACTTACCACCGGGGAGCTGTTTTTT
NA	TRBV6-5	TRBJ2-7	CASRIRQRRAYEQYF	TGTGCCAGCAGGATCAGACAAAGGAGGGCCTACGAGCAGTACTTC
NA	TRBV28	TRBJ1-1	CASSDSNTEAFF	TGTGCCAGCAGTGACAGCAACACTGAAGCTTTCTTT
NA	TRBV6-1	TRBJ1-5	CASSEAVGWYQPQHF	TGTGCCAGCAGTGAAGCAGTGGGCTGGTATCAGCCCCAGCATTTT
NA	TRBV5-4	TRBJ1-1	CASSLGGGGAMNTEAFF	TGTGCCAGCAGCTTGGGCGGCGGAGGGGCGATGAACACTGAAGCTTTCTTT
NA	TRBV6-6	TRBJ1-1	CASSEQGPTEAFF	TGTGCCAGCAGCGAACAGGGACCCACTGAAGCTTTCTTT
NA	TRBV19	TRBJ1-5	CASSINPAGMEQPQHF	TGTGCCAGTAGTATTAATCCGGCCGGGATGGAACAGCCCCAGCATTTT
NA	TRBV7-2	TRBJ2-6	CASSFTGANVLTF	TGTGCCAGCAGCTTTACTGGGGCCAACGTCCTGACTTTC
TRBD1	TRBV19	TRBJ2-7	CASMKTGGYEQYF	TGTGCCAGTATGAAGACAGGGGGATATGAGCAGTACTTC
TRBD1	TRBV5-6	TRBJ1-1	CASSFRGQLNTEAFF	TGTGCCAGCAGCTTCAGGGGGCAATTGAACACTGAAGCTTTCTTT
NA	TRBV28	TRBJ1-2	CASRLRRGGGYTF	TGTGCCAGCAGACTCAGAAGGGGCGGTGGCTACACCTTC
TRBD2	TRBV7-9	TRBJ2-5	CASSRGREELEQYF	TGTGCCAGCTCCCGGGGGCGGGAGGAACTGGAGCAGTACTTC
TRBD2	TRBV13	TRBJ2-5	CASSGSGLDETQYF	TGTGCCAGCAGCGGTTCGGGACTAGATGAGACCCAGTACTTC
NA	TRBV11-3	TRBJ1-1	CASSYGGQNTEAFF	TGTGCCAGCAGCTACGGTGGGCAAAACACTGAAGCTTTCTTT
NA	TRBV5-4	TRBJ2-1	CASSLRQLYNEQFF	TGTGCCAGCAGCTTGCGACAGCTTTACAATGAGCAGTTCTTC
TRBD1	TRBV4-1	TRBJ1-4	CASSQGQGRNEKLFF	TGCGCCAGCAGCCAGGGACAGGGGAGGAATGAAAAACTGTTTTTT
NA	TRBV27	TRBJ2-7	CASSIIAGVREQYF	TGTGCCAGCAGTATCATAGCAGGGGTACGCGAGCAGTACTTC
NA	TRBV11-2	TRBJ2-3	CASSQNTDTQYF	TGTGCCAGCAGCCAGAACACAGATACGCAGTATTTT
NA	TRBV11-3	TRBJ1-1	CASSLGFAEMNTEAFF	TGTGCCAGCAGCTTAGGTTTCGCAGAAATGAACACTGAAGCTTTCTTT
NA	TRBV7-9	TRBJ2-7	CASSYGGGSYEQYF	TGTGCCAGCAGCTATGGCGGGGGCAGCTACGAGCAGTACTTC
TRBD2	TRBV19	TRBJ2-3	CASSKPRTSGGTDTQYF	TGTGCCAGTAGTAAACCCAGGACTAGCGGGGGGACAGATACGCAGTATTTT
TRBD2	TRBV7-9	TRBJ2-5	CASSLSQRGGKETQYF	TGTGCCAGCAGCTTATCCCAGCGGGGGGGCAAGGAGACCCAGTACTTC
NA	TRBV28	TRBJ2-2	CASSFRPTGEPFF	TGTGCCAGCAGTTTCCGCCCCACCGGGGAGCCGTTTTTT
NA	TRBV19	TRBJ1-2	CASSIATESNYGYTF	TGTGCCAGTAGTATAGCGACGGAGTCTAACTATGGCTACACCTTC
TRBD2	TRBV5-4	TRBJ2-3	CASSRPGLAGPDTQYF	TGTGCCAGCAGCCGACCGGGACTAGCGGGCCCAGATACGCAGTATTTT
NA	TRBV6-4	TRBJ1-1	CASRDRWRADTEAFF	TGTGCCAGCAGGGACCGGTGGAGGGCGGACACTGAAGCTTTCTTT
NA	TRBV9	TRBJ2-1	CASSVDTLGDNEQFF	TGTGCCAGCAGCGTAGACACCTTAGGGGACAATGAGCAGTTCTTC
NA	TRBV19	TRBJ2-7	CASSIASSYEQYF	TGTGCCAGTAGTATAGCTAGTTCCTACGAGCAGTACTTC
NA	TRBV7-9	TRBJ1-1	CASSLAELNEAFF	TGTGCCAGCAGCTTAGCCGAGTTGAATGAAGCTTTCTTT
TRBD2	TRBV28	TRBJ2-1	CASRAGGSSYNEQFF	TGTGCCAGCAGAGCTGGCGGGAGCTCCTACAATGAGCAGTTCTTC
NA	TRBV4-1	TRBJ1-3	CASSQDQDIGNTIYF	TGCGCCAGCAGCCAAGACCAGGACATAGGAAACACCATATATTTT
NA	TRBV5-1	TRBJ1-1	CASSVVQGTVMNTEAFF	TGCGCCAGCAGCGTGGTGCAGGGTACAGTCATGAACACTGAAGCTTTCTTT
TRBD2	TRBV7-2	TRBJ2-2	CASSLGGTMNTGELFF	TGTGCCAGCAGCTTAGGCGGGACTATGAACACCGGGGAGCTGTTTTTT
TRBD2	TRBV7-9	TRBJ2-7	CASRGGVSSYEQYF	TGTGCCAGCAGGGGAGGGGTGAGTTCATACGAGCAGTACTTC
TRBD2	TRBV28	TRBJ2-7	CASRPGTRRYEQYF	TGTGCCAGCAGACCCGGGACTAGAAGGTACGAGCAGTACTTC
TRBD2	TRBV5-1	TRBJ2-3	CASSLVIAGVNTDTQYF	TGCGCCAGCAGCTTGGTAATAGCGGGAGTGAACACAGATACGCAGTATTTT
TRBD2	TRBV7-3	TRBJ2-5	CASSPRGPGRGTQYF	TGTGCCAGCAGCCCAAGGGGACCGGGGAGGGGGACCCAGTACTTC
TRBD1	TRBV28	TRBJ1-5	CASTWGQGNQPQHF	TGTGCCAGCACCTGGGGACAGGGGAATCAGCCCCAGCATTTT
TRBD2	TRBV13	TRBJ2-7	CASSFEGLAGSYEQYF	TGTGCCAGCAGCTTCGAGGGCCTAGCGGGGTCCTACGAGCAGTACTTC